This record looks at one T cell receptor beta chain sequence and its context. The target antigen is unknown. Clones were sequenced by immunoSEQ multiplex PCR, and TCRdb holds only the in-frame ones, with some missing. The table records more than 55,000 clones, around 94% of them present only once. The sample is drawn from a study of cytomegalovirus exposure and HLA in healthy donors. General study findings and limits: The study listed some 160 cytomegalovirus-associated TCR beta chains. A later analysis found first-cohort TCR clusters tended to co-occur in the 110 or so validation repertoires.

The V end lost 0 bases, the J end lost 7 bases, and 16 bases lay between the germline ends. The germline CDR1 and CDR2 sequences are MNHEY and SMNVEV (reference sequence). This CDR3 has 16 residues. The validation cohort, a group of around 120 subjects, included the donors and was separate from the roughly 700-subject first cohort. Material: PBMCs. J is TRBJ1-5 and V is TRBV27; D remains ambiguous. The sequence was collected from a woman aged 18 to 35 in good health and CMV-seronegative. CDR3 nucleotides: TGTGCCAGCAGTTTATCGGCCGGGGAGAAATCCCAGCCCCAGCATTTT. It translates to CASSLSAGEKSQPQHF.